The 14 T cell receptor beta chains in this list originate from one sample, sequenced in a study of T cell repertoires in cytomegalovirus infection. These receptors have no known antigen. TCRdb re-derived calls from the reads in MiXCR, one entry per CDR3 protein. Of some 800,000 distinct CDR3 sequences listed, 30% to 35% are singletons. Sequences were derived from cultured CD8+ T cells from PBMCs, sampled from culture after CMV antigen stimulation. The source is a human donor in good health (CMV status not recorded). Some clones in this sample may be carry-over from other donors' samples.

This clonotype has a count of ten or more. J is TRBJ2-1 and V is TRBV7-2; D unclear. The V gene's germline CDR1 is SGHTA and CDR2 FQGNSA. The CDR3 covers 15 residues. With 2 bases removed from V and 0 bases from J, the gap between germline ends came to 8 bases. The CDR3 here is CASSLWRSSYNEQFF. The CDR3 DNA reads TGTGCCAGCAGCTTATGGCGGAGCTCCTACAATGAGCAGTTCTTC.

This chain uses TRBV6-1 with TRBJ2-5; TRBD1 matches 10 bases. CDR3 length: 15 amino acids. Trimming at V came to 5 bases and at J to 5 bases, leaving 8 bases not matched to a gene. In germline, CDR1 is MNHNS, CDR2 SASEGT. CDR3 loop: CASSLDRGAGETQYF. Written as DNA, the CDR3 is TGTGCCAGCAGTTTGGACAGGGGGGCAGGGGAGACCCAGTACTTC.

As regards this clonotype: A single base separates this from a much larger clone, so it may be a read error. The genes are TRBV6-5 and TRBJ1-1; no clear D. Germline V gene data show CDR1 as MNHEY and CDR2 as SVGAGI. Trimming stripped 6 bases from V and 1 base from J, with 9 bases between. The CDR3 consists of 13 residues. The CDR3 DNA reads TGTGCCAGCAGCCCGGGAGAGAACACTGAAGCTTTCTTT. It yields the protein CASSPGENTEAFF.

This chain links TRBV12-3 or TRBV12-4 with TRBJ1-5; no clear D. Trimming pared 1 base from V and 0 bases from J, leaving 19 bases between. The CDR3 covers 19 residues. The CDR3 DNA reads TGTGCCAGCAGTTTAGAGGGAGGGATTTTATATACTAGCAATCAGCCCCAGCATTTT. It specifies CASSLEGGILYTSNQPQHF.

In this sample, this clonotype turned up a few times. This sequence joins TRBV5-4 and TRBJ2-3; weak D call: TRBD1 (6 bases). Looked up from germline, CDR1 is SGHNT and CDR2 is YYREEE (reference sequence). The CDR3 loop spans 16 amino acids. V lost 5 bases and J 0 bases, leaving 16 bases between the germline ends. The CDR3 sequence is CASRSPGTPSTDTQYF. Here the CDR3 DNA reads TGTGCCAGCAGATCCCCCGGGACACCAAGCACAGATACGCAGTATTTT.

J is TRBJ2-5 and V is TRBV6-6; D unclear. The V and J ends lost 0 bases and 2 bases respectively, with 19 bases between them. The CDR3 sequence is 18 residues long. Per germline, CDR1 MNHNY and CDR2 SVGAGI (reference sequence). The CDR3 region has the DNA TGTGCCAGCAGTTACTCGATAGGTTCCCCCAGCGTTCAAGAGACCCAGTACTTC. As protein: CASSYSIGSPSVQETQYF.

This clonotype has more than one count but fewer than ten. The V and J genes are TRBV27 and TRBJ1-1; 8 bases are a match to TRBD1. Germline lookup yields CDR1 MNHEY and CDR2 SMNVEV (reference sequence). The CDR3 is 14 amino acids. V gave up 3 bases and J gave up 4 bases; unmatched junction bases: 4. The CDR3 DNA reads as TGTGCCAGCAGTTTCAGGGGGCGAGGCACTGAAGCTTTCTTT. Amino acid sequence: CASSFRGRGTEAFF.

This clonotype was seen only a few times. The V and J genes are TRBV6-1 and TRBJ2-7, with 7 nucleotides matching TRBD1. The CDR3 has 14 amino acids. J lost 7 bases, V lost 10 bases, and 16 bases had no gene match. The V gene's germline CDR1 is MNHNS and CDR2 SASEGT. In DNA, the CDR3 is TGTGCCATTTCCAAGGGGGCGCCGGTAAAAGAGCAGTACTTC. This sequence encodes CAISKGAPVKEQYF.

The J gene is TRBJ1-2, the V gene TRBV6-6, with D maybe TRBD1 (5 bases). CDR1 MNHNY and CDR2 SVGAGI come from the germline V gene (reference sequence). CDR3 length: 14 residues. Trimming took 2 bases from V and 8 from J, leaving 15 bases between them. The CDR3 DNA sequence: TGTGCCAGCAGTTACACCGGGACCGGCGTGGGCTACACCTTC. Translation: CASSYTGTGVGYTF.

The chain joins TRBV12-3 or TRBV12-4 to TRBJ1-2, with a weak D call TRBD1 (6 bases). There are 14 residues in the CDR3. V shed 6 bases and J shed 6 bases, with 17 bases lying between them. DNA of the CDR3: TGTGCCAGCAGCGCCCCGGGACAATTGGATGGCTACACCTTC. Amino acids: CASSAPGQLDGYTF.

This clonotype was detected many times. V usage is TRBV7-6 and J usage is TRBJ2-1; D ambiguous. The V gene's germline CDR1 is SGHVS and CDR2 FNYEAQ. Trimming took off 1 base at V and 0 bases at J, with 7 bases between the two ends. This CDR3 has 15 residues. CDR3: CASSLETGSYNEQFF. CDR3 DNA: TGTGCCAGCAGCTTAGAGACCGGCTCCTACAATGAGCAGTTCTTC.

This clonotype was picked up a small number of times. CDR3 protein: CASSNPPGQAYNEQFF. The DNA for the CDR3 is TGTGCCAGCAGTAACCCCCCGGGACAGGCTTACAATGAGCAGTTCTTC. The V gene is TRBV6-2 or TRBV6-3, the J gene TRBJ2-1, with 8 nucleotides matching TRBD1. This CDR3 is 16 amino acids long. Germline V gives CDR1 MNHEY, CDR2 SVGEGT. V shed 5 bases, J shed 4 bases, and the junction held 10 bases outside the gene matches.

The chain combines TRBV15 with TRBJ1-1; D remains unclear. Germline assignment: CDR1 LNHNV and CDR2 YYDKDF (reference sequence). The length of the CDR3 is 13 residues. V lost 1 base, J lost 3 bases, and 6 bases lay in between. CDR3 amino acids: CATSRGEYTEAFF. The CDR3 coding sequence is TGTGCCACCAGCAGAGGAGAGTACACTGAAGCTTTCTTT.

The chain links TRBV19 to TRBJ1-1, with D unresolved. V shed 5 bases and J shed 3 bases, with 16 bases lying between them. The CDR3 contains 15 residues. Germline V gives CDR1 LNHDA, CDR2 SQIVND (reference sequence). CDR3 amino acids: CASSPWYGRDTEAFF. The CDR3 nucleotides are TGTGCCAGTAGTCCTTGGTACGGGAGGGACACTGAAGCTTTCTTT.